This TCR beta chain was retrieved from a study of CXCR3-negative and CXCR3-positive naive CD8 T cells. The study, taken as a whole, reports: Both of the naive subsets showed about the same high diversity, but memory CD8+ cells had much less. Naive cells positive for CXCR3 carried more hydrophobic TRB CDR3s than CXCR3-negative ones.

UMI-labeled TRB cDNA libraries were prepared by 5' RACE. TCRdb reprocessed the 5' RACE reads; each CDR3 protein has one entry and no DNA is given. Its table lists tens of thousands of distinct CDR3 sequences. CD8+ T cell subsets were each sorted in triplicate, a few hundred thousand cells apiece. Naive CD8+ T cells carried a CD45RO-CCR7+CD27+CD95- phenotype. CDR1 and CDR2 (germline): SGHDN, FVKESK. The CDR3 has 16 amino acids. A word on this clonotype: The antigen is undetermined.

The receptor was isolated from a human donor in good health. Some clones in this sample may be carry-over from other donors' samples. Material for sequencing was naive CXCR3+ CD8+ T cells from blood. Subset meaning: CD45RO-CCR7+CD27+CD95- naive CD8+ T cells expressing CXCR3 (TNR3+). The V call is TRBV14, the J call TRBJ2-7; TCRdb designates TRBD1, a call that cannot be tested without DNA. CDR3 protein: CASSPGQGWNLDEQYF.